This is a list of T cell receptor beta chains from one sample in a study of regulatory T cells in long-lasting Graves disease. TCRdb processed the multiplex PCR reads anew with MiXCR; each CDR3 protein has one entry. Among more than 450,000 distinct CDR3 sequences, about 16% were seen once, and the ten largest hold over 9%. These sequences were also reported in another study, on T cells in Graves' hyperthyroidism and ophthalmopathy.

The specimen comprised peripheral blood mononuclear cells (PBMCs), sampled at new diagnosis, from a patient treated with antithyroid drugs. These receptors were obtained from a man aged 35-49 years with Graves disease. CDR3s include the opening cysteine and the closing phenylalanine or tryptophan. A D gene is named only where the DNA matches it firmly. Clone size is not always given. Where it is, it says once, few, many or a class for expanded clones.

many | TRBJ2-3 | TRBV2 | NA | CASIAGTGTDTQYF | TGTGCCAGCATTGCGGGTACGGGCACAGATACGCAGTATTTT
many | TRBJ2-3 | TRBV28 | TRBD2 | CASSLSGRALDTQYF | TGTGCCAGCAGTTTAAGCGGGAGGGCCCTGGATACGCAGTATTTT
few | TRBJ2-2 | TRBV28 | NA | CASSLGGSPTGELFF | TGTGCCAGCAGTTTAGGGGGAAGCCCCACCGGGGAGCTGTTTTTT
many | TRBJ1-1 | TRBV28 | NA | CASSIWVQSTEAFF | TGTGCCAGCAGTATATGGGTCCAAAGCACTGAAGCTTTCTTT
many | TRBJ2-3 | TRBV7-9 | NA | CASRIRDTSTDTQYF | TGTGCCAGCAGAATCCGGGATACTAGCACAGATACGCAGTATTTT
few | TRBJ1-5 | TRBV10-2 | NA | CAVQSRGEDQPQHF | TGCGCCGTCCAATCTAGGGGGGAAGACCAGCCCCAGCATTTT
many | TRBJ1-4 | TRBV5-1 | NA | CASSLQGDEKLFF | TGCGCCAGCAGCTTGCAGGGCGATGAAAAACTGTTTTTT
NA | TRBJ1-4 | TRBV20-1 | NA | CSAGISGANEKLFF | TGCAGTGCTGGCATCTCAGGGGCTAATGAAAAACTGTTTTTT
many | TRBJ2-2 | TRBV11-1 | TRBD2 | CASSLGLAGANTGELFF | TGTGCCAGCAGCTTAGGACTAGCGGGAGCGAACACCGGGGAGCTGTTTTTT
many | TRBJ2-3 | TRBV11-1 | TRBD2 | CASSKRTSGTSTDTQYF | TGTGCCAGCAGCAAACGGACTAGCGGGACTAGCACAGATACGCAGTATTTT
NA | TRBJ2-5 | TRBV24-1 | TRBD2 | CATSDLAGGFRETQYF | TGTGCCACCAGTGATTTAGCGGGAGGCTTCCGGGAGACCCAGTACTTC
few | TRBJ1-5 | TRBV20-1 | NA | CSAASGVNQPQHF | TGCAGTGCAGCGTCGGGGGTTAATCAGCCCCAGCATTTT
NA | TRBJ1-5 | TRBV9 | NA | CASSVGVDSNQPQHF | TGTGCCAGCAGCGTAGGGGTGGATAGCAATCAGCCCCAGCATTTT
many | TRBJ2-7 | TRBV28 | TRBD1 | CASSTRGTASYEQYF | TGTGCCAGCAGTACCAGGGGGACAGCCTCCTACGAGCAGTACTTC
many | TRBJ2-5 | TRBV20-1 | NA | CSATSSGRRQETQYF | TGCAGTGCTACTTCCTCCGGAAGAAGACAAGAGACCCAGTACTTC
many | TRBJ2-1 | TRBV5-4 | TRBD2 | CASSPGGGSSYNEQFF | TGTGCCAGCAGCCCCGGGGGGGGGAGCTCCTACAATGAGCAGTTCTTC
many | TRBJ2-7 | TRBV6-1 | NA | CASSQTTGRLSLGEQYF | TGTGCCAGCAGCCAAACAACAGGCCGACTCTCGCTCGGCGAGCAGTACTTC
few | TRBJ2-3 | TRBV18 | TRBD1 | CASSHRDRVTDTQYF | TGTGCCAGCTCACACCGGGACAGGGTAACAGATACGCAGTATTTT
many | TRBJ2-7 | TRBV6-1 | NA | CASTPGTGTYEQYF | TGTGCCAGCACACCCGGGACTGGGACCTACGAGCAGTACTTC
many | TRBJ1-5 | TRBV20-1 | NA | CSARDPAGSSNQPQHF | TGCAGTGCTAGAGATCCGGCAGGTTCTAGCAATCAGCCCCAGCATTTT
many | TRBJ2-7 | TRBV6-1 | NA | CASSNYGGSYEQYF | TGTGCCAGCAGCAACTATGGGGGGTCCTACGAGCAGTACTTC
many | TRBJ2-1 | TRBV12-3/TRBV12-4 | NA | CASSSVGVGSYNEQFF | TGTGCCAGCAGCTCGGTCGGGGTAGGCTCCTACAATGAGCAGTTCTTC
few | TRBJ2-1 | TRBV11-3 | TRBD2 | CASSLGLAGDDEQFF | TGTGCCAGCAGCTTAGGACTAGCGGGAGACGATGAGCAGTTCTTC